This T cell receptor beta chain was obtained from a study of T cells in Graves' hyperthyroidism and ophthalmopathy. TCR beta CDR3 regions were amplified from RNA. First-round RT-PCR with HTBI primers amplified the TCR CDR3 region. In TCRdb, the multiplex PCR reads were re-called with MiXCR into one record per CDR3 protein. Among fewer than 650,000 distinct CDR3 sequences listed, approximately 15% were seen once. Exclusions: uncontrolled infection, other autoimmune disease, pregnancy, lactation. Out of roughly 10 ml of fresh peripheral blood came the PBMCs. The CDR3 is made up of 14 amino acids. Germline V gene sequence: CDR1 SGHTA, CDR2 FQGNSA. V was trimmed by 8 bases and J by 1 base, leaving 12 bases between them. To note about this clonotype: What it recognizes is unknown.

General study results and limits: Most thyroid clonotypes with frequency above 0.001 were detected in blood. In validation, the model predicted ophthalmopathy. These predictions came a median about 6 months before onset.

The receptor was isolated from a woman under 30 with Graves' ophthalmopathy. The material sequenced was blood. The chain links TRBV7-2 to TRBJ2-1, with no clear D. The CDR3 is CASHNHNSYNEQFF. For the CDR3, the DNA is TGTGCCAGCCACAACCATAATTCCTACAATGAGCAGTTCTTC. The full variable domain, in which reference TRBV7-2 and TRBJ2-1 provide the parts outside the CDR3, is GAGVSQSPSNKVTEKGKDVELRCDPISGHTALYWYRQSLGQGLEFLIYFQGNSAPDKSGLPSDRFSAERTGGSVSTLTIQRTQQEDSAVYLCASHNHNSYNEQFFGPGTRLTVL.